The source of this TCR beta chain is a study of beta chain features in type 1 diabetes. Study results and caveats: Moderate yet significant TCRB CDR3 shortening was seen in Type 1 diabetes patients in all four CD4+ subsets.

The entirety of the isolated RNA underwent reverse transcription, so expressed TCRB transcripts were sequenced. Method: immunoSEQ multiplex PCR; TCRdb's copy keeps in-frame clones and lacks some. The data contain 160,000 or so clones, roughly 9% of them singletons. Germline-derived CDR1 and CDR2 are SGHTA and FQGNSA. Losses at the gene ends were 1 base for V and 8 bases for J; bases not matched to a gene: 13. The CDR3 loop spans 17 amino acids. This clone has a handful of counts. Antigen unknown. Sequencing was done on a sample of central memory CD4+ T cells from blood. The TCR originated in a woman aged 30 to 39 with type 1 diabetes. The chain recombines TRBV7-2 with TRBJ2-3; 9 bases line up with TRBD2. In nucleotides, the CDR3 is TGTGCCAGCAGCTTAGGGGCTAGCGGGACGGCGGAGGGTACGCAGTATTTT. Translating gives CASSLGASGTAEGTQYF.